These 32 T cell receptor beta chains share one sample of origin, sequenced in a study of cytomegalovirus exposure and HLA in healthy donors. PCR was performed using 60 Vbeta and 13 Jbeta primers. The method was immunoSEQ multiplex PCR; TCRdb's version includes in-frame clones alone and lacks a portion of them. The table gives 75,000 to 95,000 clones; the top ten clones make up roughly 1.5% of it. The sample was PBMCs. The receptors were gathered from a woman aged 55 to 70 in good health and CMV-seronegative.

The rearrangement joins TRBV29-1 to TRBJ2-7, with TRBD1 identical over 7 bases. With V trimmed by 0 bases and J by 2 bases, 7 bases remained unmatched. CDR1 is SQVTM, CDR2 ANQGSEA, per germline. The CDR3 loop spans 15 amino acids. CDR3: CSVEDRRGQTYEQYF. DNA of the CDR3: TGCAGCGTTGAAGATCGAAGGGGACAGACCTACGAGCAGTACTTC.

The J gene is TRBJ2-7, the V gene TRBV9; possible D gene TRBD2, 6 bases. CDR1 and CDR2 from the germline V gene are SGDLS and YYNGEE. CDR3 size: 16 residues. Between the trimmed V and J ends, which lost 0 bases and 6 bases, there was a span of 19 bases. The DNA for the CDR3 is TGTGCCAGCAGCGTAGAGATTGGGACTCCCCTGGGCGAGCAGTACTTC. It specifies CASSVEIGTPLGEQYF.

The CDR3 here is CSVAMGAGNTDTQYF. The CDR3, as DNA: TGCAGCGTTGCAATGGGGGCTGGAAACACAGATACGCAGTATTTT. The gene calls are TRBV29-1 and TRBJ2-3; TRBD1 might be the D (6 bases). V gave up 4 bases and J gave up 2 bases, with 16 bases separating them. Germline V CDR1 and CDR2: SQVTM, ANQGSEA. The length of the CDR3 is 15 residues.

The gene calls are TRBV7-9 and TRBJ2-1, with 7 positions matching TRBD1. The CDR3 sequence is 16 residues long. Germline CDR1 and CDR2: SEHNR and FQNEAQ (reference sequence). With V trimmed by 8 bases and J by 2 bases, 12 bases remained unmatched. The CDR3 DNA reads TGTGCCAGCGTATCACCGGGACAGCAGCCCTACAATGAGCAGTTCTTC. Residues: CASVSPGQQPYNEQFF.

V and J are TRBV7-2 and TRBJ2-3, with 9 bases lining up with TRBD2. From germline, CDR1 is SGHTA and CDR2 FQGNSA. J was trimmed by 2 bases and V by 5 bases; bases with no gene match: 8. This CDR3 region has 16 residues. CDR3 nucleotide sequence: TGTGCCAGCAGCCCAAAAGCGGGAGGTCCCACAGATACGCAGTATTTT. As protein: CASSPKAGGPTDTQYF.

This chain links TRBV9 with TRBJ2-1; possible D gene TRBD2, 6 bases. Germline lookup yields CDR1 SGDLS and CDR2 YYNGEE. V was clipped by 4 bases and J by 16 bases, with 15 bases between them. CDR3 size: 11 residues. CDR3 nucleotides: TGTGCCAGCAGCCCGGGACTCCTGCAATTCTTC. As protein: CASSPGLLQFF.

The CDR3, as DNA: TGTGCCAGCAGTTTAGTCCTAGCAACAGATACGCAGTATTTT. This codes for CASSLVLATDTQYF. The rearrangement uses TRBV27 and TRBJ2-3; perhaps TRBD2 as D (5 bases). This CDR3 comprises 14 residues. Germline assignment: CDR1 MNHEY and CDR2 SMNVEV (reference sequence). The V and J ends lost 2 bases and 3 bases respectively, with 9 bases between them.

This chain joins TRBV15 and TRBJ2-5, with 7 bases aligning to TRBD1. The last part of the DNA fits TRBJ2-7 better; the J call may be wrong. This CDR3 contains 16 residues. CDR1 is LNHNV, CDR2 YYDKDF, per germline (reference sequence). For the CDR3, the DNA is TGTGCCACCAGCAGAGATCGAACCGGGACAGCGGACGAGCAGTACTTC. Residues: CATSRDRTGTADEQYF.

J is TRBJ2-7 and V is TRBV30; a possible D gene is TRBD2 (6 bases). This CDR3 is 15 amino acids long. V was cut by 2 bases and J by 0 bases, with 14 bases left in between. Germline lookup yields CDR1 GTSNPN and CDR2 SVGIG (reference sequence). The CDR3 sequence: CAWSPPSAPSYEQYF. The CDR3 coding sequence is TGTGCCTGGAGTCCCCCTAGCGCGCCCTCCTACGAGCAGTACTTC.

The V call is TRBV19, the J call TRBJ2-7; 7 bases align to TRBD1. There are 15 residues in the CDR3. Trimming removed 4 bases from V and 3 bases from J; junction bases left unmatched: 9. Germline CDR1 reads LNHDA; CDR2 reads SQIVND (reference sequence). The CDR3 region is CASSNEGTVVYEQYF. The CDR3 region has the DNA TGTGCCAGTAGTAACGAGGGGACAGTAGTCTACGAGCAGTACTTC. Using reference TRBV19 and TRBJ2-7 for the parts outside the CDR3, the full variable domain is DGGITQSPKYLFRKEGQNVTLSCEQNLNHDAMYWYRQDPGQGLRLIYYSQIVNDFQKGDIAEGYSVSREKKESFPLTVTSAQKNPTAFYLCASSNEGTVVYEQYFGPGTRLTVT.

The chain employs TRBV10-2 and TRBJ2-6, with 7 bases matching TRBD1. Looked up from germline, CDR1 is WSHSY and CDR2 is SAAADI. V was pared by 4 bases and J by 0 bases, with 3 bases of the junction left unmatched. This CDR3 region has 16 residues. The CDR3 DNA reads as TGCGCCAGCAGTGGGGGACAGCACTCTGGGGCCAACGTCCTGACTTTC. This sequence encodes CASSGGQHSGANVLTF.

With regard to this clone: Other DNA sequences in the sample encode the same CDR3. The J gene is TRBJ2-2, the V gene TRBV15; a possible D gene is TRBD2 (6 bases). Germline values: CDR1 LNHNV, CDR2 YYDKDF (reference sequence). The CDR3 spans 15 residues. V dropped 0 bases and J dropped 4 bases, with 9 bases sitting between them. CDR3 loop: CATSRDSGGTGELFF. For the CDR3, the DNA is TGTGCCACCAGCAGAGATTCCGGGGGCACCGGGGAGCTGTTTTTT.

The chain employs TRBV6-5 and TRBJ2-7, with 9 bases fitting TRBD2. Germline assignment: CDR1 MNHEY and CDR2 SVGAGI. J was trimmed by 2 bases and V by 0 bases; bases with no gene match: 5. The CDR3 covers 16 residues. CDR3 nucleotide sequence: TGTGCCAGCAGTTACTCCGGTAGCGGGAGTCCCTACGAGCAGTACTTC. This codes for CASSYSGSGSPYEQYF.

The V and J genes are TRBV7-6 and TRBJ2-6; TRBD1 agrees at 9 bases. CDR1 is SGHVS, CDR2 FNYEAQ, per germline. The CDR3 is made up of 18 amino acids. Germline trimming cut 5 bases from V and 0 bases from J; bases unmatched to any gene: 8. CDR3 DNA: TGTGCCAGCAGCCTGGACAGGGGCCCCTTCTCTGGGGCCAACGTCCTGACTTTC. Amino acids: CASSLDRGPFSGANVLTF.

The V and J genes are TRBV7-9 and TRBJ2-3; the D gene is possibly TRBD2 (5 bases). The length of the CDR3 is 14 residues. V dropped 1 base and J dropped 3 bases, with 8 bases sitting between them. The germline V gene has CDR1 SEHNR and CDR2 FQNEAQ (reference sequence). The CDR3 here is CASSLDSGTDTQYF. DNA for the CDR3: TGTGCCAGCAGCTTAGATTCGGGGACAGATACGCAGTATTTT.

The chain is built from TRBV4-1 and TRBJ1-2; TRBD1 might be the D (6 bases). Germline CDR1 and CDR2: MGHRA and YSYEKL. The V gene lost 2 bases and the J gene lost 4 bases, with 11 bases spanning the gap. The CDR3 length is 14 residues. CDR3 bases: TGCGCCAGCAGCCAAAAAGGGGGTGGCTATGGCTACACCTTC. This sequence encodes CASSQKGGGYGYTF.

This clone registers medium-sized by frequency. The V call is TRBV19, the J call TRBJ1-5, with 9 bases fitting TRBD1. CDR3 size: 15 residues. J lost 6 bases, V lost 1 base, and 4 bases had no gene match. The germline gives CDR1 LNHDA, CDR2 SQIVND (reference sequence). CDR3: CASSIAWTGAQPQHF. In DNA, the CDR3 is TGTGCCAGTAGTATAGCCTGGACAGGGGCTCAGCCCCAGCATTTT.

This rearrangement joins TRBV6-1 to TRBJ2-7; 8 bases are shared with TRBD2. The CDR3 is made up of 14 amino acids. CDR1 MNHNS and CDR2 SASEGT come from the germline V gene. Unmatched junction bases numbered 7, after V lost 4 bases and J lost 5 bases. The CDR3 spells CASSGRAGVDEQYF. CDR3 nucleotides: TGTGCCAGCAGTGGACGAGCGGGAGTAGACGAGCAGTACTTC.

J is TRBJ2-7 and V is TRBV5-1, with D maybe TRBD2 (5 bases). V was trimmed by 2 bases and J by 2 bases, leaving 11 bases between them. CDR1 and CDR2 (germline): SGHRS, YFSETQ. CDR3 length: 14 residues. This CDR3 reads CASSLNLATYEQYF. DNA for the CDR3: TGCGCCAGCAGCTTAAACTTAGCGACCTACGAGCAGTACTTC.

The chain is built from TRBV19 and TRBJ1-2; 8 bases map to TRBD1. CDR1 LNHDA and CDR2 SQIVND come from the germline V gene (reference sequence). With 2 bases clipped from V and 6 bases from J, the junction kept 5 bases outside the gene matches. The CDR3 spans 14 residues. The CDR3 nucleotides are TGTGCCAGTAGTATAAATGCAGGGGGCGATGGCTACACCTTC. This encodes CASSINAGGDGYTF.

The chain is built from TRBV15 and TRBJ1-5; D perhaps matches TRBD1 (6 bases). V was clipped by 1 base and J by 3 bases, with 19 bases between them. The CDR3 has 18 residues. CDR1 LNHNV and CDR2 YYDKDF come from the germline V gene (reference sequence). The CDR3 bases are TGTGCCACCAGCAGAGCCGACCACGGACAGCCATTCAATCAGCCCCAGCATTTT. Translated, it gives CATSRADHGQPFNQPQHF.

The rearrangement joins TRBV9 to TRBJ2-1, with TRBD2 matching over 10 bases. With 3 bases clipped from V and 5 bases from J, the junction kept 11 bases outside the gene matches. Germline assignment: CDR1 SGDLS and CDR2 YYNGEE. This CDR3 is built from 17 residues. The CDR3 loop reads CASSAPLAGGANNEQFF. DNA for the CDR3: TGTGCCAGCAGCGCCCCATTAGCGGGAGGAGCTAACAATGAGCAGTTCTTC. The complete variable domain, with remaining parts taken from reference TRBV9 and TRBJ2-1, reads DSGVTQTPKHLITATGQRVTLRCSPRSGDLSVYWYQQSLDQGLQFLIQYYNGEERAKGNILERFSAQQFPDLHSELNLSSLELGDSALYFCASSAPLAGGANNEQFFGPGTRLTVL.

V gene TRBV28 combines with J gene TRBJ1-1; 7 bases agree with TRBD1. The CDR3 sequence is 13 residues long. The junction had 6 bases not matched to a gene; V was cut back by 7 bases and J by 4 bases. Germline loops: CDR1 MDHEN, CDR2 SYDVKM. CDR3 loop: CASIEGAITEAFF. CDR3 in DNA: TGTGCCAGCATCGAGGGGGCGATCACTGAAGCTTTCTTT.

CDR3 nucleotides: TGTGCCAGCAGTTCCCGGGGGGAAGCCACAGATACGCAGTATTTT. As protein: CASSSRGEATDTQYF. The rearrangement uses TRBV27 and TRBJ2-3; TRBD2 aligns across 7 bases. Trimming took 4 bases from V and 2 from J; bases not matched to a gene: 6. The CDR3 consists of 15 residues. Looked up from germline, CDR1 is MNHEY and CDR2 is SMNVEV (reference sequence).

This chain joins TRBV27 and TRBJ1-1; D unresolved. The CDR3 loop spans 13 amino acids. Trimming removed 3 bases from V and 5 bases from J, with 10 bases in between. CDR1 and CDR2 from the germline V gene are MNHEY and SMNVEV (reference sequence). The CDR3 loop is CASSFPDGTEAFF. CDR3 DNA sequence: TGTGCCAGCAGTTTCCCCGACGGGACTGAAGCTTTCTTT.

The chain is built from TRBV5-8 and TRBJ2-2; tentative D call: TRBD2 (5 bases). Germline V gene sequence: CDR1 SGHTS, CDR2 YDEGEE. The CDR3 is made up of 13 amino acids. Trimming cost V 4 bases and J 4 bases, with 8 bases left between them. In DNA form, the CDR3 reads TGTGCCAGCAGCCTGGACTTCACCGGGGAGCTGTTTTTT. Translating it yields CASSLDFTGELFF.

The V call is TRBV7-9, the J call TRBJ2-7; D possibly corresponds to TRBD2 (6 bases). This CDR3 spans 16 amino acids. The germline V gene has CDR1 SEHNR and CDR2 FQNEAQ (reference sequence). Trimming pared 2 bases from V and 5 bases from J, leaving 19 bases between. CDR3 loop: CASSLLLGQGGNEQYF. CDR3 sequence (DNA): TGTGCCAGCAGCTTATTGTTAGGGCAGGGAGGAAACGAGCAGTACTTC.

The rearrangement joins TRBV5-4 to TRBJ2-7, with D perhaps TRBD1 (5 bases). This CDR3 spans 15 amino acids. V shed 5 bases and J shed 2 bases, with 17 bases lying between them. Per germline, CDR1 SGHNT and CDR2 YYREEE (reference sequence). The DNA of the CDR3 is TGTGCCAGCAGACCACAGGAGAAAAACCCCTACGAGCAGTACTTC. Translation: CASRPQEKNPYEQYF.

This chain joins TRBV9 and TRBJ2-7, with D possibly matching TRBD1 (5 bases). CDR3 length: 15 amino acids. The V end lost 2 bases, the J end lost 2 bases, and 14 bases lay between the germline ends. The germline CDR1 and CDR2 sequences are SGDLS and YYNGEE. CDR3 DNA: TGTGCCAGCAGCGTCTCAGGGTACCCCCCCTACGAGCAGTACTTC. It is translated as CASSVSGYPPYEQYF.

This chain uses TRBV29-1 with TRBJ2-1; 12 bases fit TRBD2. Germline values: CDR1 SQVTM, CDR2 ANQGSEA. The ends lost 0 bases at V and 8 bases at J; junction bases unmatched: 2. CDR3 length: 14 residues. The CDR3: CSVEETSGSHEQFF. The CDR3 DNA sequence: TGCAGCGTTGAAGAGACTAGCGGGAGTCATGAGCAGTTCTTC.

The V and J genes are TRBV7-9 and TRBJ1-4; D is unresolved. Trimming pared 3 bases from V and 6 bases from J, leaving 17 bases between. The CDR3 sequence is 16 residues long. Germline CDR1 and CDR2: SEHNR and FQNEAQ (reference sequence). CDR3 sequence: CASSFTGETSYEKLFF. The DNA of the CDR3 is TGTGCCAGCAGCTTCACGGGAGAAACATCCTATGAAAAACTGTTTTTT.

The chain uses TRBV28 and TRBJ2-5; maybe TRBD1 (5 bases). CDR1 and CDR2 (germline): MDHEN, SYDVKM. Between the trimmed V and J ends, which lost 6 bases and 3 bases, there was a span of 17 bases. The CDR3 has 15 amino acids. The CDR3 DNA follows: TGTGCCAGCAGGCTCCCTAACGCAGGGAAAGAGACCCAGTACTTC. It yields the protein CASRLPNAGKETQYF.